This T cell receptor beta chain was identified in a study of molecular identifiers for immune sequencing clone quantification. Points from the study as a whole: Clone sizes could be underestimated for highly expanded clones when identical TCR molecules share a barcode.

The length of the CDR3 is 15 residues. Trimming took 5 bases from V and 3 from J; bases not matched to a gene: 6. In germline, CDR1 is SEHNR, CDR2 FQNEAQ (reference sequence). Previously described methods with listed TCR primers produced the bulk TCR libraries. TCRdb itself ran the PCR reads through MiXCR, one entry per CDR3 protein. The profile covers around 320,000 distinct CDR3 sequences, with roughly 24% appearing a single time and approximately 0.74% taken by the ten largest. This clonotype was found a few times. Its specificity is not known. The clonotype was recovered from a human donor in good health. Some libraries in this study had Jurkat cell RNA spiked in. The chain is built from TRBV7-9 and TRBJ2-2; 7 positions agree with TRBD1. The sample taken for sequencing was naive CD8+ T cells from blood, with Jurkat cell RNA spiked in. This sample's subset: FACS-sorted CD8+CD4-CCR7+CD45RA+ naive T cells. CDR3 coding DNA: TGTGCCAGCAGCCCAGCAGGGACAGACACCGGGGAGCTGTTTTTT. Residues: CASSPAGTDTGELFF.